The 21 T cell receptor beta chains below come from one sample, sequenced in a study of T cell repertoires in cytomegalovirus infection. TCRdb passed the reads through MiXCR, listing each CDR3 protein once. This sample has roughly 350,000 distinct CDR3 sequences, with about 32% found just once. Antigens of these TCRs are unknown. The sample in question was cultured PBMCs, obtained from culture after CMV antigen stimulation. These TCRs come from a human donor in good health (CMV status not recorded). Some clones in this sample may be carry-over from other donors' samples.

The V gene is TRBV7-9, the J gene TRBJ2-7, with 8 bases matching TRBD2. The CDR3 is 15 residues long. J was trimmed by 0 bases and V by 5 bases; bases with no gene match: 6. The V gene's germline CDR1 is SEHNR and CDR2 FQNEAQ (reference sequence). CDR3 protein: CASSRGGQGSYEQYV. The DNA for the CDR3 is TGTGCCAGCAGCCGGGGGGGTCAGGGCTCCTACGAGCAGTACGTC.

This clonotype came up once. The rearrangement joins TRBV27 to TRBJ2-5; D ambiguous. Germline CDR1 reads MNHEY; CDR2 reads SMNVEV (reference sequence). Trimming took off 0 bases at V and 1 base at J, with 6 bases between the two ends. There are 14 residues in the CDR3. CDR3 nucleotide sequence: TGTGCCAGCAGTTTATCAGGGATCCAAGAGACCCAGTACTTC. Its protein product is CASSLSGIQETQYF.

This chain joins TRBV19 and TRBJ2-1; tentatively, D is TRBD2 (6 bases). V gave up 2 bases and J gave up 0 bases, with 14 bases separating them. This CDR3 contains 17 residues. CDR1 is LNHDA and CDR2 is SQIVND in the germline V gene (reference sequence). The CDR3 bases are TGTGCCAGTAGTATAAGCGGCGGGGAAAGCTCCTACAATGAGCAGTTCTTC. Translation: CASSISGGESSYNEQFF.

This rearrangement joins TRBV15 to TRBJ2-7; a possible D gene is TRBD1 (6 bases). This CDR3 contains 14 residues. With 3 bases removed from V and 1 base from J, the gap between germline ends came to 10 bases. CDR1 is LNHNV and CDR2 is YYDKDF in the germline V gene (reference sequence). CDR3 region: CATSSDRRSYEQYV. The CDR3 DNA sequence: TGTGCCACCAGCAGCGACAGGAGATCCTACGAGCAGTACGTC.

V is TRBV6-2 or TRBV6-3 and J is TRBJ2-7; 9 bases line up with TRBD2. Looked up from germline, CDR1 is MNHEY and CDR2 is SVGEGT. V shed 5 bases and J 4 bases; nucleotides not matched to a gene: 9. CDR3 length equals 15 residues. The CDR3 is CASSTPASGNYEQYF. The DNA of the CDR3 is TGTGCCAGCAGTACTCCTGCTAGCGGGAATTACGAGCAGTACTTC.

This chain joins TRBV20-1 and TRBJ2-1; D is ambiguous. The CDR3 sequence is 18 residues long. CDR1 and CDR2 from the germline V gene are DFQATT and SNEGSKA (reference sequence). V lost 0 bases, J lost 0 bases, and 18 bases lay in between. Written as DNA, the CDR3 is TGCAGTGCTAGAGATTGGATAGGTAATTCTAGCTCCTACAATGAGCAGTTCTTC. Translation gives CSARDWIGNSSSYNEQFF.

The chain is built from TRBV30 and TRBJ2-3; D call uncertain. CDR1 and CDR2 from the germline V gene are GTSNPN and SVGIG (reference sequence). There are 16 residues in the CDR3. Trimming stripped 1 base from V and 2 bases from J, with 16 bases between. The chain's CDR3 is CAWSAGPLTFTDTQYF. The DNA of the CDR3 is TGTGCCTGGAGTGCTGGACCACTTACTTTCACAGATACGCAGTATTTT.

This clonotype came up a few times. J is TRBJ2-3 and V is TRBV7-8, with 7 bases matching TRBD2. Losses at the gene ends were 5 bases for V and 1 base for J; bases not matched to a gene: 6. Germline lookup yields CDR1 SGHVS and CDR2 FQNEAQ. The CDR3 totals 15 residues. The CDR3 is CASSREALGTDTQYF. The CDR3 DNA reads TGTGCCAGCAGCCGGGAGGCGCTTGGCACAGATACGCAGTATTTT.

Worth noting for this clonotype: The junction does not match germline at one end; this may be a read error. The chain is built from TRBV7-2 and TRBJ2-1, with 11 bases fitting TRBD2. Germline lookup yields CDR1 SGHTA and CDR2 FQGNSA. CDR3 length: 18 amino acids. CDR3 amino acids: CASSLTSGRGDFYSEQFF. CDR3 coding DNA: TGTGCCAGCAGCTTAACTAGCGGGAGAGGGGATTTCTACAGTGAGCAGTTCTTC. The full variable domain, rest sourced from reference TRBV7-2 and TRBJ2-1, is GAGVSQSPSNKVTEKGKDVELRCDPISGHTALYWYRQSLGQGLEFLIYFQGNSAPDKSGLPSDRFSAERTGGSVSTLTIQRTQQEDSAVYLCASSLTSGRGDFYSEQFFGPGTRLTVL.

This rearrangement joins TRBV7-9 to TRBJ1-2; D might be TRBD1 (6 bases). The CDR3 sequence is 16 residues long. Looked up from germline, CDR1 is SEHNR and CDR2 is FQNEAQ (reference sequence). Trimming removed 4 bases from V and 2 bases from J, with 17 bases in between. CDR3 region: CASSSALWTANYGYTF. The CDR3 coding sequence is TGTGCCAGCAGCTCAGCCCTATGGACAGCGAACTATGGCTACACCTTC.

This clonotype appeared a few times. CDR3 sequence (DNA): TGTGCCAGCAGCTTAGAGGCAGGGGGTAACACTGAAGCTTTCTTT. This encodes CASSLEAGGNTEAFF. The gene calls are TRBV7-2 and TRBJ1-1; 7 bases align to TRBD1. CDR1 is SGHTA and CDR2 is FQGNSA in the germline V gene. Trimming removed 1 base from V and 2 bases from J; junction bases left unmatched: 4. This CDR3 has 15 amino acids.

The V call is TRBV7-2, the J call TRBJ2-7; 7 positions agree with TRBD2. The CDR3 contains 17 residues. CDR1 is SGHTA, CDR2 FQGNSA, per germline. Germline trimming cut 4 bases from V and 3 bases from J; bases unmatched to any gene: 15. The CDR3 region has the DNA TGTGCCAGCAGCTCCTGCAGATTGCGGGAGTTTTTCTACGAGCAGTACGTC. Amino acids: CASSSCRLREFFYEQYV.

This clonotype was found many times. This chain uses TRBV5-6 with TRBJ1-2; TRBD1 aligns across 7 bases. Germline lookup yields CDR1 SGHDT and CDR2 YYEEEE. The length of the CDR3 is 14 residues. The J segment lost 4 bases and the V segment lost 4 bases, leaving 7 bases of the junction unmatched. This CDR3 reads CASSRRTGPYGYTF. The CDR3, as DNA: TGTGCCAGCAGCCGACGGACAGGACCCTATGGCTACACCTTC.

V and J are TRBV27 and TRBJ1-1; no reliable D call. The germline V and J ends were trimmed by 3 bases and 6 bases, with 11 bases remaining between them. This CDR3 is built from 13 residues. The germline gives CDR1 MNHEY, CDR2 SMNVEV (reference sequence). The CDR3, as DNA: TGTGCCAGCAGTTTCCTCGGGGTTGCTGAAGCTTTCTTT. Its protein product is CASSFLGVAEAFF.

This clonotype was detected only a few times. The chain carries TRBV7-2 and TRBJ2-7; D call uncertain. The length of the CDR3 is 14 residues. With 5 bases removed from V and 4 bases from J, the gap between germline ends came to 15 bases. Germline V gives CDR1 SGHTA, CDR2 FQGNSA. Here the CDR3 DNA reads TGTGCCAGCAGCCCTCGATCGAGAGTATACGAGCAGTACTTC. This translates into CASSPRSRVYEQYF.

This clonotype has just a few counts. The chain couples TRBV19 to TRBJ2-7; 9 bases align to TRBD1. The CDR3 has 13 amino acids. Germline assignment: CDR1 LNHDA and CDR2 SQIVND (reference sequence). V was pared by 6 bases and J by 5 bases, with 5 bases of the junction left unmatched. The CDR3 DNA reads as TGTGCCAGTAGGAGCCGGGACAGGGACGAGCAGTACTTC. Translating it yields CASRSRDRDEQYF.

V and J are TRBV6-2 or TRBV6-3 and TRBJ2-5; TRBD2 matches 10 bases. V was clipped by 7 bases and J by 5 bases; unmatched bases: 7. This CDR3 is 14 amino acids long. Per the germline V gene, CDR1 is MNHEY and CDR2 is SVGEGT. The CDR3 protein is CASNLAGAVETQYF. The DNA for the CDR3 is TGTGCCAGCAACCTAGCGGGAGCGGTCGAGACCCAGTACTTC.

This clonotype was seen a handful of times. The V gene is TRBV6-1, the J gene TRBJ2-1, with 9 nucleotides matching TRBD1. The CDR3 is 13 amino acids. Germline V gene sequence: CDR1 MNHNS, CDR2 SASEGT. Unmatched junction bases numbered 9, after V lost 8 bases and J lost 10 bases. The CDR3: CASVTQGAREQFF. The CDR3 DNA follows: TGTGCCAGCGTAACACAGGGGGCGCGAGAGCAGTTCTTC.

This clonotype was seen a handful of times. CDR3 bases: TGTGCCAGCAGCCAATATCATAAAGCTGGAAGGGGAAACACCATATATTTT. Its translation is CASSQYHKAGRGNTIYF. The genes are TRBV14 and TRBJ1-3; no definite D call. Germline V gene sequence: CDR1 SGHDN, CDR2 FVKESK. Trimming took 2 bases from V and 4 from J, leaving 18 bases between them. This CDR3 region has 17 residues.

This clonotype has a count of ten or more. The CDR3 sequence: CASSADAGTWGETQYF. The CDR3 coding sequence is TGTGCCAGCAGTGCTGACGCCGGGACCTGGGGGGAGACCCAGTACTTC. The chain links TRBV6-2 or TRBV6-3 to TRBJ2-5; D may correspond to TRBD1 or TRBD2 (5 bases each). This CDR3 region has 16 residues. Germline CDR1 and CDR2: MNHEY and SVGEGT. V was pared by 5 bases and J by 5 bases, with 21 bases between.

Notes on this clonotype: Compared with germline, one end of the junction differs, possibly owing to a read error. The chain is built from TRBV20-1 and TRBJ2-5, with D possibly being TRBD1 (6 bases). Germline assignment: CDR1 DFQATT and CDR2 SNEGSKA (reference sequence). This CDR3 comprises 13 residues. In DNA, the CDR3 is TGCAGAGCTAGAAAGGACAGTGGAGAGACCCAGTACTTC. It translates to CRARKDSGETQYF.